This entry describes one T cell receptor (beta chain). Trimming left V 4 bases short and J 2 bases short, with 18 bases between. Germline-derived CDR1 and CDR2 are SGHKS and YYEKEE (reference sequence). The CDR3 extends over 16 amino acids. This entry belongs to a study of blood T cell repertoires in COVID-19. About the study: T cells, B-cell-depleted T cells, or PBMCs supplied cDNA or gDNA.

In the original processing: Estimation of nucleated cell counts was performed using reference gene primer amplification. Assay used: immunoSEQ multiplex PCR; TCRdb lists only in-frame clones, some missing. V and J calls plus clone size are reproduced from that table; the DNA served to infer D and trimming. The sample holds about 46,000 clones; roughly 88% are singletons and the top ten take 15% to 19%. The J gene is TRBJ1-1, the V gene TRBV5-5, with unresolved D. This TCR was recovered from a human donor in a cohort sampled during active COVID-19. The donor label of this sample is uncertain. The specimen was peripheral blood. The CDR3 DNA is TGTGCCAGCAGCCTGGGTCTACCTCCTAGTAACACTGAAGCTTTCTTT. Translation: CASSLGLPPSNTEAFF.